Below are 32 T cell receptor beta chains sequenced from a single sample in a study of blood T cells in healthy people across ages. The second PCR ran roughly 7 to 12 cycles with a sample-barcoded 5' primer and J-beta primers. MiXCR, applied by TCRdb to the 5' RACE reads, yields one record per CDR3 protein. The sample gives about a million distinct CDR3 sequences, roughly 48% of which show up once; around 15% is in the top ten. The sample was blood. These receptors came from a man under 40 in good health.

This chain links TRBV15 with TRBJ2-3; no definite D call. Germline V lookup: CDR1 LNHNV, CDR2 YYDKDF (reference sequence). CDR3 length: 12 residues. Trimming cost V 5 bases and J 5 bases, with 8 bases left between them. The CDR3 region is CATSELEDTQYF. The CDR3 coding sequence is TGTGCCACCAGCGAGTTGGAAGATACGCAGTATTTT.

The chain employs TRBV6-2 or TRBV6-3 and TRBJ2-1; D might be TRBD2 (6 bases). The CDR3 covers 15 residues. V was shortened by 3 bases and J by 4 bases, with 13 bases between the two germline ends. Per germline, CDR1 MNHEY and CDR2 SVGEGT. Written as DNA, the CDR3 is TGTGCCAGCAGTTATTACGGGAGTAGTTACAATGAGCAGTTCTTC. It yields the protein CASSYYGSSYNEQFF.

In its sample, this clonotype was seen many times. This chain links TRBV7-2 with TRBJ1-5; the D gene is possibly TRBD1 (6 bases). Trimming left V 5 bases short and J 9 bases short, with 17 bases between. Germline loops: CDR1 SGHTA, CDR2 FQGNSA. There are 14 residues in the CDR3. The CDR3 DNA follows: TGTGCCAGCAGCCAATACAGGGCCAAGGGGCCCCAGCATTTT. Its protein product is CASSQYRAKGPQHF. Supplemented by reference TRBV7-2 and TRBJ1-5, the full variable domain reads GAGVSQSPSNKVTEKGKDVELRCDPISGHTALYWYRQSLGQGLEFLIYFQGNSAPDKSGLPSDRFSAERTGGSVSTLTIQRTQQEDSAVYLCASSQYRAKGPQHFGDGTRLSIL.

V and J are TRBV12-3 or TRBV12-4 and TRBJ2-7; D perhaps matches TRBD1 (6 bases). The length of the CDR3 is 13 residues. V gave up 5 bases and J gave up 6 bases, with 14 bases separating them. The CDR3 DNA reads TGTGCCAGCAGTGTACCACAGGGCGTCGAGCAGTACTTC. It specifies CASSVPQGVEQYF.

This rearrangement joins TRBV10-3 to TRBJ2-3; D is unclear. V was shortened by 3 bases and J by 4 bases, with 5 bases between the two germline ends. The germline CDR1 and CDR2 sequences are ENHRY and SYGVKD. The length of the CDR3 is 12 residues. As DNA, the CDR3 is TGTGCCATCAGTGAAAGGGCAGATACGCAGTATTTT. The encoded protein is CAISERADTQYF.

The genes are TRBV6-4 and TRBJ2-2; D ambiguous. Trimming stripped 0 bases from V and 7 bases from J, with 9 bases between. The germline V gene encodes CDR1 MRHNA and CDR2 SNTAGT. This CDR3 has 14 residues. CDR3 DNA: TGTGCCAGCAGTGACTCGATAGCCGGCGGGGAGCTGTTTTTT. Translated: CASSDSIAGGELFF.

V is TRBV20-1 and J is TRBJ2-1, with D hard to call. CDR3 length: 11 residues. CDR1 DFQATT and CDR2 SNEGSKA come from the germline V gene (reference sequence). V lost 7 bases and J 9 bases, leaving 13 bases between the germline ends. In DNA form, the CDR3 reads TGCAGTGTAGCTGGGATGGGTGAGCAGTTCTTC. Residues: CSVAGMGEQFF.

The gene calls are TRBV5-1 and TRBJ2-1; no firm D call. Trimming took 0 bases from V and 0 from J, leaving 10 bases between them. Germline values: CDR1 SGHRS, CDR2 YFSETQ. The CDR3 spans 16 residues. Written as DNA, the CDR3 is TGCGCCAGCAGCTTGGCCCCTAGTAGCTCCTACAATGAGCAGTTCTTC. It specifies CASSLAPSSSYNEQFF.

The table lists this clonotype with many counts. The CDR3 here is CASSEALSASTDTQYF. The CDR3 DNA sequence: TGTGCCAGCAGTGAAGCTTTGTCAGCTAGCACAGATACGCAGTATTTT. V usage is TRBV2 and J usage is TRBJ2-3, with no clear D. The V gene lost 0 bases and the J gene lost 0 bases, with 10 bases spanning the gap. The CDR3 runs to 16 residues. The germline CDR1 and CDR2 sequences are SNHLY and FYNNEI.

This clonotype was seen a handful of times. DNA of the CDR3: TGTGCCAGCAGTTACGTGGTGGCTCCGGAAGGCAATGAGCAGTTCTTC. It codes for CASSYVVAPEGNEQFF. The rearrangement uses TRBV6-6 and TRBJ2-1; D call uncertain. V lost 2 bases, J lost 6 bases, and 17 bases lay in between. CDR3 length: 16 amino acids. Germline V gives CDR1 MNHNY, CDR2 SVGAGI (reference sequence).

This clonotype was detected once. One end of the junction fails to match germline, which may point to a read error. This chain connects TRBV20-1 to TRBJ2-5; 9 bases agree with TRBD2. Germline V CDR1 and CDR2: DFQATT, SNEGSKA (reference sequence). The CDR3 has 13 amino acids. The CDR3 nucleotides read TGCAGTGCTAGTAGCGGGGGCCAAGAGACCCGGTACTTC. Translated: CSASSGGQETRYF.

The CDR3 here is CASSYRLGEQFF. Here the CDR3 DNA reads TGTGCCAGCAGTTACCGACTCGGAGAGCAGTTCTTC. This sequence joins TRBV6-5 and TRBJ2-1; D remains ambiguous. The V end was cut by 2 bases, the J end by 10 bases, with 9 bases between. CDR3 length: 12 residues. Germline CDR1 and CDR2: MNHEY and SVGAGI.

Turning to this clonotype: This may be a read error: a much more frequent sequence differs by one nucleotide. The chain combines TRBV7-2 with TRBJ1-2; D not resolved. The CDR3 totals 13 residues. CDR1 SGHTA and CDR2 FQGNSA come from the germline V gene. Here the CDR3 DNA reads TGTGCCAGCAGCTTATCCAGTTTCTATGGCAACACCTTC. This encodes CASSLSSFYGNTF.

The chain is built from TRBV9 and TRBJ2-3, with no clear D. The germline V gene has CDR1 SGDLS and CDR2 YYNGEE. This CDR3 has 14 residues. Trimming removed 7 bases from V and 2 bases from J, with 14 bases in between. DNA for the CDR3: TGTGCCAGCTCTGGAACGACCCACACAGATACGCAGTATTTT. Translating gives CASSGTTHTDTQYF. Filled out from reference TRBV9 and TRBJ2-3, the complete variable domain reads DSGVTQTPKHLITATGQRVTLRCSPRSGDLSVYWYQQSLDQGLQFLIQYYNGEERAKGNILERFSAQQFPDLHSELNLSSLELGDSALYFCASSGTTHTDTQYFGPGTRLTVL.

The chain recombines TRBV3-1 with TRBJ2-1; D call uncertain. V lost 4 bases and J lost 13, with 17 bases in between. The length of the CDR3 is 13 residues. The germline CDR1 and CDR2 sequences are LGHDT and YNNKEL (reference sequence). The CDR3 protein is CASSPDRIPRQFF. The CDR3 coding sequence is TGTGCCAGCAGCCCCGACCGAATCCCGCGCCAGTTCTTC.

The chain recombines TRBV29-1 with TRBJ1-2; D not certain. Looked up from germline, CDR1 is SQVTM and CDR2 is ANQGSEA. V was cut by 5 bases and J by 7 bases, with 5 bases left in between. The CDR3 has 9 amino acids. The CDR3 nucleotides are TGCAGCGTTTCTGGTGGCTACACCTTC. It yields the protein CSVSGGYTF.

This chain uses TRBV20-1 with TRBJ2-7, with a tentative D call TRBD1 (6 bases). This CDR3 contains 13 residues. Germline CDR1 DFQATT, CDR2 SNEGSKA (reference sequence). Trimming stripped 0 bases from V and 6 bases from J, with 12 bases between. The CDR3 loop is CSARDSGDGEQYF. In DNA form, the CDR3 reads TGCAGTGCTAGAGATTCAGGGGATGGCGAGCAGTACTTC.

The chain couples TRBV28 to TRBJ2-5, with D possibly matching TRBD2 (8 bases). This CDR3 is 13 amino acids long. Per the germline V gene, CDR1 is MDHEN and CDR2 is SYDVKM. V lost 7 bases to trimming and J lost 11 bases, with 20 bases between them. CDR3 sequence: CASTQGDGGGQYF. CDR3 in DNA: TGTGCCAGCACCCAGGGGGACGGGGGGGGGCAGTACTTC.

The chain employs TRBV6-2 or TRBV6-3 and TRBJ2-5; a possible D gene is TRBD1 (6 bases). This CDR3 region has 14 residues. V was cut by 5 bases and J by 4 bases, with 14 bases left in between. Germline V gene data show CDR1 as MNHEY and CDR2 as SVGEGT. CDR3 loop: CASSAGTRGETQYF. CDR3 in DNA: TGTGCCAGCAGTGCCGGGACACGTGGAGAGACCCAGTACTTC.

This chain uses TRBV11-3 with TRBJ2-2, with 9 bases lining up with TRBD2. CDR1 and CDR2 (germline): SGHNT, YENEEA. The CDR3 has 17 amino acids. With 5 bases clipped from V and 2 bases from J, the junction kept 9 bases outside the gene matches. This CDR3 reads CASSPAPSGANTGELFF. The CDR3, as DNA: TGTGCCAGCAGCCCAGCCCCTAGCGGGGCTAACACCGGGGAGCTGTTTTTT.

The chain recombines TRBV12-5 with TRBJ2-1, with D perhaps matching TRBD2 (5 bases). V lost 3 bases and J lost 8, with 11 bases in between. CDR1 is LGHNT, CDR2 FRNRAP, per germline. The CDR3 has 13 residues. The CDR3, as DNA: TGTGCTAGTGGTTTCCAAGAAGCGGATGAGCAGTTCTTC. Amino acid sequence: CASGFQEADEQFF.

This clonotype was seen more than once but under ten times. This chain joins TRBV5-1 and TRBJ2-2, with D maybe TRBD1 (5 bases). Trimming pared 0 bases from V and 2 bases from J, leaving 8 bases between. Germline assignment: CDR1 SGHRS and CDR2 YFSETQ. The CDR3 spans 15 residues. This CDR3 reads CASSLGQLNTGELFF. The CDR3 DNA sequence: TGCGCCAGCAGCTTGGGACAGTTAAACACCGGGGAGCTGTTTTTT.

This clonotype was recorded a few times. The CDR3 DNA reads TGTGCCAGCGCCCACGGGGGGGAAAACACCTACAATGAGCAGTTCTTC. Its protein is CASAHGGENTYNEQFF. The chain joins TRBV6-2 or TRBV6-3 to TRBJ2-1, with 8 bases identical to TRBD2. The length of the CDR3 is 16 residues. CDR1 is MNHEY and CDR2 is SVGEGT in the germline V gene. Trimming at V came to 8 bases and at J to 2 bases, leaving 11 bases not matched to a gene.

This chain links TRBV2 with TRBJ2-7; TRBD1 matches 7 bases. The junction had 7 bases not matched to a gene; V was cut back by 8 bases and J by 0 bases. The CDR3 has 14 amino acids. Looked up from germline, CDR1 is SNHLY and CDR2 is FYNNEI. The CDR3 DNA sequence: TGTGCCAGCGGGGGACAGTCCGTCTCCTACGAGCAGTACTTC. It is translated as CASGGQSVSYEQYF.

V is TRBV6-1 and J is TRBJ1-2; no clear D. Looked up from germline, CDR1 is MNHNS and CDR2 is SASEGT. With 0 bases removed from V and 4 bases from J, the gap between germline ends came to 15 bases. There are 16 residues in the CDR3. In nucleotides, the CDR3 is TGTGCCAGCAGTGAAGCGCTAGGCAGCCTGAGCTATGGCTACACCTTC. It is translated as CASSEALGSLSYGYTF.

The chain joins TRBV9 to TRBJ2-3; D is unresolved. V was clipped by 0 bases and J by 4 bases, with 9 bases between them. The CDR3 spans 14 residues. The germline V gene has CDR1 SGDLS and CDR2 YYNGEE. In DNA, the CDR3 is TGTGCCAGCAGCGTAGCGGGCTCGTCAGATACGCAGTATTTT. Its protein is CASSVAGSSDTQYF.

The rearrangement uses TRBV13 and TRBJ2-1; D might be TRBD1 or TRBD2, each matching 5 bases. This CDR3 has 15 amino acids. V lost 4 bases, J lost 4 bases, and 14 bases lay in between. The germline CDR1 and CDR2 sequences are PRHDT and FYEKMQ (reference sequence). In DNA, the CDR3 is TGTGCCAGCAGCTCAGGGACCAGATATTACAATGAGCAGTTCTTC. Its protein product is CASSSGTRYYNEQFF.

A few counts support this clonotype. The chain recombines TRBV6-2 or TRBV6-3 with TRBJ2-5; no definite D call. Germline CDR1 is MNHEY and CDR2 is SVGEGT. CDR3 length: 14 amino acids. V was cut by 2 bases and J by 3 bases, with 10 bases left in between. The CDR3 DNA reads TGTGCCAGCAGTTACGATCCCATAAAAGAGACCCAGTACTTC. It codes for CASSYDPIKETQYF.

This clonotype has a handful of counts. The chain combines TRBV5-6 with TRBJ2-1; D might be TRBD1 (5 bases). Germline V CDR1 and CDR2: SGHDT, YYEEEE. The CDR3 has 15 residues. Trimming pared 0 bases from V and 7 bases from J, leaving 14 bases between. Written as DNA, the CDR3 is TGTGCCAGCAGCTTGGGACAGCTTAGGGTAAATGAGCAGTTCTTC. Its protein product is CASSLGQLRVNEQFF.

This clonotype was detected ten times or more. The J gene is TRBJ2-3, the V gene TRBV6-4; the match to TRBD2 covers 10 bases. The V gene end was trimmed by 0 bases and the J gene end by 4 bases; junction bases not matched to a gene: 7. Per the germline V gene, CDR1 is MRHNA and CDR2 is SNTAGT. The CDR3 spans 17 residues. The CDR3 protein is CASSDSKSSGGADTQYF. The CDR3 coding sequence is TGTGCCAGCAGTGACTCGAAATCGAGCGGGGGGGCAGATACGCAGTATTTT.

This clonotype was found a few times. The V and J genes are TRBV3-1 and TRBJ2-1, with D perhaps TRBD2 (6 bases). Germline CDR1 LGHDT, CDR2 YNNKEL (reference sequence). The CDR3 runs 17 residues. V dropped 2 bases and J dropped 0 bases, with 14 bases sitting between them. The CDR3 reads CASSQTRLVSSYNEQFF. The DNA for the CDR3 is TGTGCCAGCAGCCAAACTCGACTAGTTAGCTCCTACAATGAGCAGTTCTTC.

The chain links TRBV28 to TRBJ1-5, with a tentative D call TRBD1 (5 bases). Germline CDR1 and CDR2: MDHEN and SYDVKM. The CDR3 is made up of 12 amino acids. Trimming stripped 4 bases from V and 7 bases from J, with 8 bases between. For the CDR3, the DNA is TGTGCCAGCAGTTCAGGGCGGCAGCCCCAGCATTTT. It yields the protein CASSSGRQPQHF.